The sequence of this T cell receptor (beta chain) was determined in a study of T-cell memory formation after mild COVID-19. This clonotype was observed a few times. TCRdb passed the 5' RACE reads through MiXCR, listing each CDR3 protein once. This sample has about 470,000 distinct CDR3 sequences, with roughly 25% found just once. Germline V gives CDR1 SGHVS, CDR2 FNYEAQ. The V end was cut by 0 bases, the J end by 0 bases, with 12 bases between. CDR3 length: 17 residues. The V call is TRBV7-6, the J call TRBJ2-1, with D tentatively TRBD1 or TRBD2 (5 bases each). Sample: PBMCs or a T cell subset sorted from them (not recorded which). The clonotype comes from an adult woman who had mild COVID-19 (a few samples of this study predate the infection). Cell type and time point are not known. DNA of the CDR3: TGTGCCAGCAGCTTAGCGGGATTCGGGGCCTCCTACAATGAGCAGTTCTTC. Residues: CASSLAGFGASYNEQFF.